This T cell receptor beta chain was profiled in a study of regulatory T cells in long-lasting Graves disease. Time point given: persistent/refractory GD, antithyroid drugs over 5 years with positive TRAb. Making the TCR library involved RNA that had been extracted from PBMCs. Through Arm-PCR of CDR3 regions and iRepertoire HTBI primers, TCR beta libraries were built. TCRdb re-derived calls from the multiplex PCR reads in MiXCR, one entry per CDR3 protein. The table includes 700,000 or so distinct CDR3 sequences, around 30% detected once. Findings of the study overall: Researchers reported studying only peripheral blood, not thyroid tissue.

This clonotype showed up many times. Its antigen is unknown. This clonotype was obtained from a female donor with Graves disease. Source: peripheral blood mononuclear cells (PBMCs), taken when the disease was refractory, from a patient treated with antithyroid drugs.

As DNA, the CDR3 is TGTGCCAGCAGTTATACGGCAGAGACCTACGAGCAGTACTTC. As protein: CASSYTAETYEQYF. This rearrangement joins TRBV6-2 or TRBV6-3 to TRBJ2-7; D remains ambiguous. Deletions cut 3 bases from V and 2 bases from J, with 11 bases between. The CDR3 length is 14 residues. Germline CDR1 reads MNHEY; CDR2 reads SVGEGT.